Below, 15 T cell receptor beta chains from the same sample are listed, as sequenced in a study of human T cells and chemical hapten exposure. From the RACE reads, TCRdb called clonotypes with MiXCR, one entry per CDR3 protein. The sample includes around 110,000 distinct CDR3 sequences, around 10% of them seen just once. The time point here: patch test 1, 2 weeks after DPC sensitization. As for treatment: therapeutic diphenylcyclopropenone sensitization with weekly scalp DPC. The source material was whole blood, sampled in connection with sensitization to the hapten diphenylcyclopropenone (DPC). The source is a woman aged 45-65 years with alopecia areata. Some clones in this sample may be carry-over from other donors' samples.

This clonotype was counted at least ten times. V gene TRBV27 combines with J gene TRBJ2-1; 7 nucleotides line up with TRBD2. Germline CDR1 is MNHEY and CDR2 is SMNVEV (reference sequence). The CDR3 loop spans 14 amino acids. The trim removed 3 bases at V and 3 bases at J, leaving 2 bases unmatched. The CDR3 DNA is TGTGCCAGCAGTTTGACTAGCATCTACAATGAGCAGTTCTTC. The encoded protein is CASSLTSIYNEQFF.

As for this clonotype: This could be a read error, since a much larger clone is one nucleotide away. The J gene is TRBJ2-5, the V gene TRBV6-2 or TRBV6-3, with D perhaps matching TRBD2 (5 bases). The CDR3 spans 11 residues. Germline loops: CDR1 MNHEY, CDR2 SVGEGT. In DNA form, the CDR3 reads TGTGCCAGCAGATACGGGGAGACCCGGTACTTC. The encoded protein is CASRYGETRYF.

This clonotype was seen repeatedly, ten times or more. The chain combines TRBV11-2 with TRBJ2-5; the D gene is possibly TRBD2 (5 bases). V dropped 3 bases and J dropped 1 base, with 12 bases sitting between them. The CDR3 spans 15 residues. Per germline, CDR1 SGHAT and CDR2 FQNNGV. The CDR3: CASSFNQRPQETQYF. CDR3 DNA sequence: TGTGCCAGCAGCTTTAACCAGCGGCCCCAAGAGACCCAGTACTTC.

V usage is TRBV6-2 or TRBV6-3 and J usage is TRBJ1-6; D is unresolved. Looked up from germline, CDR1 is MNHEY and CDR2 is SVGEGT. The CDR3 contains 15 residues. Trimming stripped 2 bases from V and 3 bases from J, with 8 bases between. CDR3 coding DNA: TGTGCCAGCAGTTACGGGCCGCACTATAATTCACCCCTCCACTTT. Its translation is CASSYGPHYNSPLHF.

This clonotype came up many times. The V gene is TRBV12-3 or TRBV12-4, the J gene TRBJ1-2; TRBD1 is a possible D gene (6 bases). The CDR3 has 11 residues. V lost 7 bases to trimming and J lost 7 bases, with 10 bases between them. The DNA for the CDR3 is TGTGCCAGCACCAAGGGGGGTGGCTACACCTTC. It is translated as CASTKGGGYTF.

This clonotype was picked up a small number of times. V usage is TRBV29-1 and J usage is TRBJ1-1; no reliable D call. Trimming shortened V by 4 bases and J by 0 bases, and 9 bases separated the two germline ends. This CDR3 has 13 amino acids. CDR1 and CDR2 from the germline V gene are SQVTM and ANQGSEA. CDR3 bases: TGCAGCGTTGTCGGCCAGATGAACACTGAAGCTTTCTTT. It encodes CSVVGQMNTEAFF.

This clonotype was seen many times. The chain couples TRBV10-3 to TRBJ1-5, with D uncertain. The CDR3 contains 15 residues. Germline CDR1 reads ENHRY; CDR2 reads SYGVKD. Trimming took 0 bases from V and 0 from J, leaving 6 bases between them. For the CDR3, the DNA is TGTGCCATCAGTGAGTCGAATGGTAGCAATCAGCCCCAGCATTTT. Translation: CAISESNGSNQPQHF.

The chain links TRBV27 to TRBJ2-3; D may be TRBD2 (5 bases). Trimming removed 9 bases from V and 3 bases from J, with 25 bases in between. Per germline, CDR1 MNHEY and CDR2 SMNVEV (reference sequence). CDR3 length equals 17 residues. The DNA for the CDR3 is TGTGCCAGTACGAGAAGTCGGGGAACTACAGCGACAGATACGCAGTATTTT. This translates into CASTRSRGTTATDTQYF.

The chain is built from TRBV28 and TRBJ1-5; D is unresolved. This CDR3 comprises 13 residues. Germline V gene lookup returns CDR1 MDHEN and CDR2 SYDVKM. V was trimmed by 3 bases and J by 3 bases, leaving 6 bases between them. In DNA form, the CDR3 reads TGTGCCAGCAGTTTCACAGTCAATCAGCCCCAGCATTTT. Translating it yields CASSFTVNQPQHF.

This clonotype was picked up a small number of times. The CDR3: CASSQALQVAGNTIYF. The CDR3, as DNA: TGTGCCAGCAGCCAAGCGCTCCAAGTTGCTGGAAACACCATATATTTT. The rearrangement joins TRBV3-1 to TRBJ1-3, with no clear D. This CDR3 region has 16 residues. Germline V gene data show CDR1 as LGHDT and CDR2 as YNNKEL (reference sequence). Trimming shortened V by 1 base and J by 2 bases, and 12 bases separated the two germline ends.

The CDR3 spells CASSPWGTNEKLFF. The CDR3 nucleotides are TGTGCCAGCTCACCCTGGGGCACTAATGAAAAACTGTTTTTT. The chain has TRBV18 and TRBJ1-4; possibly TRBD1 for D (5 bases). This CDR3 contains 14 residues. Trimming pared 3 bases from V and 2 bases from J, leaving 7 bases between. Germline CDR1 is KGHSH and CDR2 is LQKENI.

The V call is TRBV28, the J call TRBJ1-2; D is unclear. The ends were cut back, 5 bases at V and 6 bases at J, with 4 bases in the middle. Germline assignment: CDR1 MDHEN and CDR2 SYDVKM. The CDR3 spans 10 residues. Here the CDR3 DNA reads TGTGCCAGCAGTCGAAATGGCTACACCTTC. It translates to CASSRNGYTF.

This clonotype came up many times. The chain combines TRBV29-1 with TRBJ2-3, with 14 bases lining up with TRBD2. The CDR3 has 15 residues. With V trimmed by 6 bases and J by 3 bases, 5 bases remained unmatched. CDR1 SQVTM and CDR2 ANQGSEA come from the germline V gene. This CDR3 reads CSVQTSGGATDTQYF. CDR3 nucleotide sequence: TGCAGCGTACAGACTAGCGGGGGGGCAACAGATACGCAGTATTTT.

The V gene is TRBV28, the J gene TRBJ1-1; 7 bases agree with TRBD1. The V segment lost 1 base and the J segment 12 bases; nucleotides outside the gene matches: 5. The CDR3 has 12 amino acids. CDR1 is MDHEN, CDR2 SYDVKM, per germline. The CDR3 nucleotides are TGTGCCAGCAGTTTATCGGGACAGATAACTTTCTTT. Protein: CASSLSGQITFF.

This clonotype was counted only a few times. This sequence joins TRBV12-3 or TRBV12-4 and TRBJ2-7, with TRBD1 matching 7 bases. The ends lost 3 bases at V and 3 bases at J; junction bases unmatched: 8. The CDR3 is 15 residues long. The CDR3 here is CASSLAGTASYEQYF. The CDR3 bases are TGTGCCAGCAGTTTGGCCGGGACAGCAAGCTACGAGCAGTACTTC.